This entry lists 11 T cell receptor beta chains sequenced from one sample in a study of regulatory T cells in long-lasting Graves disease. Sequencing libraries for TCR beta were prepared with iRepertoire HTBI primers and Arm-PCR of CDR3 regions. Using its own MiXCR run on the multiplex PCR reads, TCRdb lists one record per CDR3 protein. The sample shows about 500,000 distinct CDR3 sequences, 15% to 20% of them seen only once. Time point described: newly diagnosed GD, antithyroid drugs for less than 3 months. Researchers made the TCR library from RNA that was extracted from PBMCs. The data were also submitted as part of a second study, on T cells in Graves' hyperthyroidism and ophthalmopathy.

The input for sequencing was peripheral blood mononuclear cells (PBMCs), taken at new diagnosis, from a patient treated with antithyroid drugs. All receptors come from a man aged 40-49 years with Graves disease.

This clonotype was seen ten or more times. As DNA, the CDR3 is TGTGCCAGCAGTCTCAGGGTGGCCCCCCATCAGCCCCAGCATTTT. This codes for CASSLRVAPHQPQHF. This chain uses TRBV28 with TRBJ1-5; maybe TRBD1 (5 bases). The CDR3 totals 15 residues. Germline CDR1 is MDHEN and CDR2 is SYDVKM. V lost 5 bases and J 5 bases, leaving 16 bases between the germline ends.

This clonotype was seen ten or more times. This sequence joins TRBV20-1 and TRBJ2-7, with 7 bases lining up with TRBD2. The germline V gene has CDR1 DFQATT and CDR2 SNEGSKA (reference sequence). With 5 bases clipped from V and 2 bases from J, the junction kept 9 bases outside the gene matches. CDR3 length: 14 amino acids. CDR3 DNA sequence: TGCAGTGCTTATGACAGCGGGGCCACCTACGAGCAGTACTTC. It translates to CSAYDSGATYEQYF.

This clonotype was seen at least ten times. The chain uses TRBV5-1 and TRBJ2-3; 12 nucleotides match TRBD2. With V trimmed by 0 bases and J by 3 bases, 5 bases remained unmatched. In germline, CDR1 is SGHRS, CDR2 YFSETQ. CDR3 length: 17 residues. The CDR3 coding sequence is TGCGCCAGCAGCTTGGCCCGACTAGCGGGAGCTACAGATACGCAGTATTTT. The encoded protein is CASSLARLAGATDTQYF.

CDR3: CASSGTSGRAGNEQFF. In DNA form, the CDR3 reads TGTGCCAGCAGTGGGACTAGCGGGAGGGCCGGCAATGAGCAGTTCTTC. V and J are TRBV25-1 and TRBJ2-1, with 15 bases that match TRBD2. V lost 4 bases and J lost 6; bases outside the gene matches: 4. The germline V gene has CDR1 MGHDK and CDR2 SYGVNS. The CDR3 runs to 16 residues.

This clonotype came up once. The V and J genes are TRBV9 and TRBJ2-1; 10 nucleotides agree with TRBD1. Germline V gene sequence: CDR1 SGDLS, CDR2 YYNGEE. The CDR3 is made up of 16 amino acids. J was trimmed by 5 bases and V by 3 bases; bases with no gene match: 8. CDR3 in DNA: TGTGCCAGCAGCGGGTTGGGACAGGGGCCCAACAATGAGCAGTTCTTC. Translation: CASSGLGQGPNNEQFF.

There are many counts of this clonotype. The V and J genes are TRBV20-1 and TRBJ2-7; tentative D call: TRBD1 (6 bases). This CDR3 is built from 13 residues. Trimming left V 2 bases short and J 7 bases short, with 15 bases between. Germline lookup yields CDR1 DFQATT and CDR2 SNEGSKA (reference sequence). The CDR3 region has the DNA TGCAGTGCTAGAAGGGACACCTTATGGGAGCAGTACTTC. It codes for CSARRDTLWEQYF.

V usage is TRBV29-1 and J usage is TRBJ2-2, with 13 positions matching TRBD2. The CDR3 extends over 14 amino acids. CDR1 is SQVTM and CDR2 is ANQGSEA in the germline V gene. The ends lost 6 bases at V and 6 bases at J; junction bases unmatched: 4. The CDR3 nucleotides read TGCAGCGTCCACGGACTAGCGGGGGCCGGGGAGCTGTTTTTT. Protein: CSVHGLAGAGELFF.

Many counts were recorded for this clonotype. The chain carries TRBV28 and TRBJ1-1; the D gene is possibly TRBD1 (6 bases). CDR3 length: 15 residues. The germline V gene encodes CDR1 MDHEN and CDR2 SYDVKM. With 2 bases removed from V and 6 bases from J, the gap between germline ends came to 16 bases. CDR3 in amino acids: CASSLVRQANSEAFF. Written as DNA, the CDR3 is TGTGCCAGCAGTTTAGTCCGACAGGCTAACTCTGAAGCTTTCTTT.

This clonotype was picked up a small number of times. The V call is TRBV28, the J call TRBJ2-6, with 8 nucleotides matching TRBD2. Germline V gene lookup returns CDR1 MDHEN and CDR2 SYDVKM. This CDR3 has 15 residues. The V segment lost 7 bases and the J segment 1 base; nucleotides outside the gene matches: 3. The CDR3 here is CASTRGGSGANVLTF. In DNA, the CDR3 is TGTGCCAGCACCCGGGGGGGGTCTGGGGCCAACGTCCTGACTTTC.

This clonotype was detected ten times or more. This chain links TRBV4-2 with TRBJ2-7; 10 bases match TRBD1. CDR3 length equals 17 residues. CDR1 LGHNA and CDR2 YNFKEQ come from the germline V gene. Germline trimming cut 0 bases from V and 0 bases from J; bases unmatched to any gene: 5. The CDR3 reads CASSQDSGQGLSYEQYF. CDR3 DNA: TGTGCCAGCAGCCAAGATTCGGGACAGGGGCTCTCCTACGAGCAGTACTTC.

The V gene is TRBV28, the J gene TRBJ2-2; D might be TRBD1 (6 bases). The CDR3 is 15 amino acids. Per the germline V gene, CDR1 is MDHEN and CDR2 is SYDVKM. V was cut by 5 bases and J by 5 bases, with 15 bases left in between. For the CDR3, the DNA is TGTGCCAGCAGTGGTGTCGGGACATCTACCGGGGAGCTGTTTTTT. Protein product: CASSGVGTSTGELFF.